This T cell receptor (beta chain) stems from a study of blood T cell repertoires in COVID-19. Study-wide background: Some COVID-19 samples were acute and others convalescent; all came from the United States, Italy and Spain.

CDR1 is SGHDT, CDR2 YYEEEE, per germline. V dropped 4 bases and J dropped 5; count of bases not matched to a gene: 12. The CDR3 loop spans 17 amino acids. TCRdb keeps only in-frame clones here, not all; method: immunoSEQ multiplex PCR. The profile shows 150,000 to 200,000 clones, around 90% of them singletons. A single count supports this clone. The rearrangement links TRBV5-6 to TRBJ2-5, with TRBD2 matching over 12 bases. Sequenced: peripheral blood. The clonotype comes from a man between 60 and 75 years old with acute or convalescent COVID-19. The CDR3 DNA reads TGTGCCAGCAGCCCCCTCAAGCTAGCGGGAGGGGTCGAGACCCAGTACTTC. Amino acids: CASSPLKLAGGVETQYF.